A selection of T cell receptor beta chains follows, all from one sample in a study of T cell responses to AZD1222 COVID-19 vaccine. Sequencing used immunoSEQ multiplex PCR; TCRdb keeps in-frame clones, though not all of them. The sample includes about 67,000 clones, roughly 80% of them seen just once. The material sequenced was peripheral blood, taken on day 0 of AZD1222 vaccination. These receptors all come from an adult in good health. Each CDR3 is given with its conserved first and last residue. Fields, in order: D gene, J gene, clone size, V gene, CDR3 DNA, CDR3 protein. A D gene is named only where the DNA matches it firmly. Clone size, where shown, is once, few, many, or a class for clones that have expanded.

>TRBD2|TRBJ2-4|-|TRBV19
TGTGCCAGTACTCCTAGCGGGAACGTACGAAACATTCAGTACTTC
CASTPSGNVRNIQYF
>-|TRBJ1-1|-|TRBV10-1
TGCGCCAGCAGTAAGGACAGCTCGAACACTGAAGCTTTCTTT
CASSKDSSNTEAFF
>-|TRBJ1-1|-|TRBV9
TGTGCCAGCAGCGTAGATCCAGATAACACTGAAGCTTTCTTT
CASSVDPDNTEAFF
>-|TRBJ1-1|-|TRBV7-9
TGTGCCAGCAGCTTATCAGGGACGAGTGAAGCTTTCTTT
CASSLSGTSEAFF
>TRBD1|TRBJ1-1|-|TRBV28
TGTGCCAGCAGTTTTGGGACAGGGGGCATGTTGAACACTGAAGCTTTCTTT
CASSFGTGGMLNTEAFF
>-|TRBJ1-6|-|TRBV27
TGTGCCAGCAGTTATAGCAATTCACCCCTCCACTTT
CASSYSNSPLHF
>TRBD1|TRBJ2-5|-|TRBV19
TGTGCCAGTAGTTTCCGGGACAGGGGCTTCCAAGAGACCCAGTACTTC
CASSFRDRGFQETQYF
>-|TRBJ2-4|-|TRBV30
TGTGCCTGGAGTGGCTTCGGGTCCAAAAACATTCAGTACTTC
CAWSGFGSKNIQYF
>-|TRBJ1-5|once|TRBV19
TGTGCCAGTAGTGGGGGGGGGCAAGGCAATCAGCCCCAGCATTTT
CASSGGGQGNQPQHF
>TRBD1|TRBJ1-2|once|TRBV6-1
TGTGCCAGCAGTGAAGCTCTACAACAGGGGAACTATGGCTACACCTTC
CASSEALQQGNYGYTF
>-|TRBJ1-6|-|TRBV19
TGTGCCAGTAGCCCACTGGACGGCTATAATTCACCCCTCCACTTT
CASSPLDGYNSPLHF
>-|TRBJ2-2|-|TRBV7-3
TGTGCCAGCAGCCCAAACCCTAGGGGGACCGGGGAGCTGTTTTTT
CASSPNPRGTGELFF
>TRBD2|TRBJ2-3|-|TRBV6-5
TGTGCCAGCACCATGACTAGCGGGGCCACAGATACGCAGTATTTT
CASTMTSGATDTQYF
>TRBD2|TRBJ2-7|-|TRBV11-2
TGTGCCAGCAGCCCCGGGGGAGGGCTAAGATACGAGCAGTACTTC
CASSPGGGLRYEQYF
>-|TRBJ2-5|-|TRBV4-3
TGCGCCAGCAGCCAAGATCCTAGATGGGAGACCCAGTACTTC
CASSQDPRWETQYF
>-|TRBJ1-4|-|TRBV7-2
TGTGCCAGCAGCTTAAGTCAGGGGCGAAATGAAAAACTGTTTTTT
CASSLSQGRNEKLFF
>-|TRBJ2-3|medium-sized|TRBV4-3
TGCGCCAGCAGCCAAGAGTTCGGATTCACAGATACGCAGTATTTT
CASSQEFGFTDTQYF
>-|TRBJ1-2|-|TRBV27
TGTGCCAGCAGTTTAAAGGGTTATGGCTACACCTTC
CASSLKGYGYTF
>-|TRBJ1-5|-|TRBV28
TGTGCCAGCAGTGCACCGGGACGGAAGATTCAGCCCCAGCATTTT
CASSAPGRKIQPQHF
>-|TRBJ1-5|few|TRBV6-5
TGTGCCAGCAGTTCAACAGGGATGGGCAATCAGCCCCAGCATTTT
CASSSTGMGNQPQHF
>-|TRBJ2-1|-|TRBV24-1
TGTGCCACCAGTGATCCCCCCTTAGGCAATGAGCAGTTCTTC
CATSDPPLGNEQFF
>-|TRBJ2-7|once|TRBV19
TGTGCCAGTAGTATTCAATATACGAAGGAGCAGTACTTC
CASSIQYTKEQYF
>TRBD1|TRBJ2-7|-|TRBV7-9
TGTGCCAGCAGCCCCCGGGACAGCGGATACGAGCAGTACTTC
CASSPRDSGYEQYF
>TRBD1|TRBJ1-1|-|TRBV10-2
TGCGCCAGCAGTGATTGGACAGGGTCGAACACTGAAGCTTTCTTT
CASSDWTGSNTEAFF
>TRBD2|TRBJ2-3|few|TRBV10-2
TGCGCCAGTGGACTAGTCGGCACAGATACGCAGTATTTT
CASGLVGTDTQYF
>TRBD1|TRBJ1-5|few|TRBV24-1
TGTGCCACCAGTGATGCCAATACAGGGGGAGGTCAGCCCCAGCATTTT
CATSDANTGGGQPQHF
>-|TRBJ2-5|-|TRBV14
TGTGCCAGCAGCCCCCTGAGGAGGTACCAAGAGACCCAGTACTTC
CASSPLRRYQETQYF
>-|TRBJ2-5|-|TRBV3-1/TRBV3-2
TGTGCCAGCAGCCAAGCGTTACTTGCCCAAGAGACCCAGTACTTC
CASSQALLAQETQYF
>-|TRBJ1-3|few|TRBV28
TGTGCCAGCAGTATGGGGTCGCCCTCTGGAAACACCATATATTTT
CASSMGSPSGNTIYF
>-|TRBJ1-2|-|TRBV11-1
TGTGCCAGCAGCGCTAATACTAACTATGGCTACACCTTC
CASSANTNYGYTF
>-|TRBJ2-1|-|TRBV11-2
TGTGCCAGCAGGCCTCCAAGTGGGGAGTCCCTTTACAATGAGCAGTTCTTC
CASRPPSGESLYNEQFF
>-|TRBJ2-2|-|TRBV5-4
TGTGCCAGCAGCAAGACTAGTCGGTTGACAACCGGGGAGCTGTTTTTT
CASSKTSRLTTGELFF
>TRBD1|TRBJ2-7|once|TRBV7-9
TGTGCCAGCAGCCCCGGGACAGGGTTGAGGTCCTACGAGCAGTACTTC
CASSPGTGLRSYEQYF
>TRBD1|TRBJ1-5|-|TRBV2
TGTGCCAGCAGTGAACTAGGGACAGTCAATCAGCCCCAGCATTTT
CASSELGTVNQPQHF
>-|TRBJ1-2|-|TRBV28
TGTGCCAGCAGTTCCGGCAGGGTCCATGGCTACACCTTC
CASSSGRVHGYTF
>-|TRBJ2-3|-|TRBV28
TGTGCCAGCAGTTCCCCAGATACGCAGTATTTT
CASSSPDTQYF
>-|TRBJ2-1|-|TRBV3-1/TRBV3-2
TGTGCCAGCAGCCAAGTTTTAGCCAGACGCTCCTACAATGAGCAGTTCTTC
CASSQVLARRSYNEQFF
>-|TRBJ2-3|once|TRBV2
TGTGCCAGCACCCGAAAAGGACGTAAAGGGGTGCCTAGCACAGATACGCAGTATTTT
CASTRKGRKGVPSTDTQYF
>-|TRBJ2-4|-|TRBV2
TGTGCCAGCAGCCACCCCGCCAACATTCAGTACTTC
CASSHPANIQYF
>TRBD1|TRBJ1-1|-|TRBV7-9
TGTGCCAGCAGCTGGACAGGGGTGAACACTGAAGCTTTCTTT
CASSWTGVNTEAFF
>TRBD2|TRBJ2-4|-|TRBV7-6
TGTGCCAGCAGCCCACTAGGGGCCTTGGGAGGGAGGGCCAAAAACATTCAGTACTTC
CASSPLGALGGRAKNIQYF
>-|TRBJ2-1|few|TRBV28
TGTGCCAGCAGTTTTGCGGGTCCGGGGAATGAGCAGTTCTTC
CASSFAGPGNEQFF
>-|TRBJ1-4|-|TRBV4-1
TGCGCCAGCAGCGGAGGACGGCTTAATGAAAAACTGTTTTTT
CASSGGRLNEKLFF
>TRBD2|TRBJ2-3|once|TRBV7-2
TGTGCCAGCAGCTTAGCGGCTAGCGGGAGGGCAGATACGCAGTATTTT
CASSLAASGRADTQYF
>-|TRBJ1-2|-|TRBV30
TGTGCCTGGAGTGTAAACCCGACGGGTGGCTACACCTTC
CAWSVNPTGGYTF
>-|TRBJ1-4|-|TRBV29-1
TGCAGCGTTGGGGTAGCAACTAATGAAAAACTGTTTTTT
CSVGVATNEKLFF
>TRBD1|TRBJ1-4|-|TRBV19
TGTGCTACTGGTCTCGGGACAGGACGGGAAAAACTGTTTTTT
CATGLGTGREKLFF
>TRBD2|TRBJ2-2|-|TRBV5-5
TGTGCCAGCAGCTTGGTGGTGTCGGGGGGAGACACCGGGGAGCTGTTTTTT
CASSLVVSGGDTGELFF
>-|TRBJ2-3|-|TRBV7-2
TGTGCCAGCAGCTTCACTCCCACAGATACGCAGTATTTT
CASSFTPTDTQYF
>-|TRBJ1-4|-|TRBV30
TGTGCCTGGAGTCTGGCGGGGGTGGTTGAAAAACTGTTTTTT
CAWSLAGVVEKLFF
>TRBD1|TRBJ1-1|-|TRBV24-1
TGTGCCACCAGTGATTCCTCCAGGGGGCGAGGAGAAGCTTTCTTT
CATSDSSRGRGEAFF
>TRBD2|TRBJ2-3|-|TRBV2
TGTGCCAGCGGGGGGACTACCCTCACAGATACGCAGTATTTT
CASGGTTLTDTQYF
>-|TRBJ1-5|-|TRBV6-5
TGTGCCAGCAGTTACAGGATCGAGCAGCCCCAGCATTTT
CASSYRIEQPQHF
>TRBD1|TRBJ1-4|-|TRBV27
TGTGCCAGCAGTCACGGACGCTTCAGGGGGGAAAAACTGTTTTTT
CASSHGRFRGEKLFF